A selection of T cell receptor beta chains follows, all from one sample in a study of T cell repertoires in cytomegalovirus infection. Each CDR3 protein gets one entry after TCRdb re-called the reads with MiXCR. Here the sample spans around 530,000 distinct CDR3 sequences, approximately 25% being singletons. Sequencing was performed on PBMCs. These TCRs come from a human donor in good health (CMV status not recorded). Some clones in this sample may be carry-over from other donors' samples. Each CDR3 is given with its conserved first and last residue. D genes are given only for firm matches. The size field is filled for only some rows; it gives once, few, many or a size class.

j_call clone_size d_call v_call cdr3_aa cdr3_nt
TRBJ2-1 many - TRBV6-2/TRBV6-3 CASWRGGYNEQFF TGTGCCAGCTGGAGGGGGGGGTACAATGAGCAGTTCTTC
TRBJ2-1 many - TRBV29-1 CSVEEYNEQFF TGCAGCGTTGAAGAGTACAATGAGCAGTTCTTC
TRBJ1-3 few - TRBV10-2 CASSEPGAGNTIYF TGCGCCAGCAGTGAGCCGGGGGCTGGAAACACCATATATTTT
TRBJ2-5 - TRBD2 TRBV28 CASRSGGETQYF TGTGCCAGCAGGAGCGGGGGGGAGACCCAGTACTTC
TRBJ1-1 - - TRBV20-1 CSARDLRTDRNTEAFF TGCAGTGCTAGAGATCTAAGAACTGATCGGAACACTGAAGCTTTCTTT
TRBJ2-5 - - TRBV20-1 CSAREDIQETQYF TGCAGTGCTAGAGAGGACATCCAGGAGACCCAGTACTTC
TRBJ2-7 - TRBD2 TRBV4-3 CASSQISGSGTYEQYF TGCGCCAGCAGCCAAATTAGCGGGAGCGGTACCTACGAGCAGTACTTC
TRBJ1-1 - TRBD1 TRBV7-9 CASSLGTGGMNTEAFF TGTGCCAGCAGCTTAGGCACAGGGGGCATGAACACTGAAGCTTTCTTT
TRBJ2-1 - TRBD1 TRBV9 CASSVGGTGGNEQFF TGTGCCAGCAGCGTAGGAGGGACAGGGGGTAATGAGCAGTTCTTC
TRBJ1-1 many TRBD1 TRBV7-2 CASSNLRGGRGDTEAFF TGTGCCAGCAGCAACCTTCGGGGGGGCAGGGGGGACACTGAAGCTTTCTTT
TRBJ2-7 many - TRBV7-8 CASSLGRSVYF TGTGCCAGCAGCCTGGGACGGTCAGTATACTTC
TRBJ1-2 - - TRBV20-1 CSARPRDRNYGYTF TGCAGTGCTAGACCTCGGGACCGCAACTATGGCTACACCTTC
TRBJ2-1 - - TRBV6-6 CASSYDISGSYNEQFF TGTGCCAGCAGTTACGATATAAGCGGGTCCTACAATGAGCAGTTCTTC
TRBJ1-4 many - TRBV7-6 CASSFETEGEKLFF TGTGCCAGCAGCTTCGAGACAGAGGGTGAAAAACTGTTTTTT
TRBJ2-7 - TRBD2 TRBV20-1 CSAQGLAGSYEQYF TGCAGTGCTCAGGGACTAGCGGGTTCCTACGAGCAGTACTTC